This T cell receptor (beta chain) was recorded in a study of low-dose radiotherapy and immunotherapy resistance in tumors. As for the study in general: With fractions of 0.5 Gy given every 2 weeks, Cohort 1 accumulated a total of 6.5 Gy. Fractions of 1 Gy went to Cohort 2 every two weeks, for 13 Gy over 26 weeks. Patients' oral aspirin dose was 300 mg daily across four cycles from cycle 1 day 1.

Alpha and beta chains were covered, as first-strand cDNA relied on TRAV- and TRBV-specific primers. Amplification of TCRs used a constant-region primer and V-primer adapter for about 20 PCR cycles. TCRdb independently ran MiXCR on the reads; one entry per CDR3 protein. This table holds fewer than 8,500 distinct CDR3 sequences, roughly 57% found once. Donors, who were enrolled in a single-arm phase I dose-escalation trial, received nivolumab, ipilimumab, aspirin, low-dose cyclophosphamide and low-dose radiotherapy. The sequence came from a human donor with advanced metastatic prostate, ovarian, gallbladder or colorectal cancer (not recorded which). This table probably holds off-target reads from a library built for another chain.

CDR3: CASSLYGRREETQYF. The CDR3 nucleotides read TGTGCCAGCAGTTTATATGGTAGGCGGGAAGAGACCCAGTACTTC. V usage is TRBV28 and J usage is TRBJ2-5, with D possibly TRBD2 on 5 matching bases. The CDR3 loop spans 15 amino acids. Trimming left V 1 base short and J 3 bases short, with 12 bases between. CDR1 is MDHEN, CDR2 SYDVKM, per germline.